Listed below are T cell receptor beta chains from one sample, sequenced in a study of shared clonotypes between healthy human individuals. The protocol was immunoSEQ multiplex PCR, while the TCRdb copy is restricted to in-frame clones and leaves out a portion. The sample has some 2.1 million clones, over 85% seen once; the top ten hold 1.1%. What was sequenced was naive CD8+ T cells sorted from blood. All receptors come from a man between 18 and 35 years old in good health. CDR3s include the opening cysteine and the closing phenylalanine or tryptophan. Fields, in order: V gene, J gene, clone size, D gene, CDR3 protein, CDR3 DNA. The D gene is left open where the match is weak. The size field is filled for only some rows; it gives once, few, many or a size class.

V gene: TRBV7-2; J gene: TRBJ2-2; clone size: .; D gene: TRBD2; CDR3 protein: CASSPWTSGSTGELFF; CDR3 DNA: TGTGCCAGCAGCCCATGGACTAGCGGGAGTACCGGGGAGCTGTTTTTT
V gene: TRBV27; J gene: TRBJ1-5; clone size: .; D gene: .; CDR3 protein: CASSSKGGGQPQHF; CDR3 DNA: TGTGCCAGCAGTTCTAAGGGAGGGGGTCAGCCCCAGCATTTT
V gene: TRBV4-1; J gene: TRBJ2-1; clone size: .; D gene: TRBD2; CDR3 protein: CASSQVGGAYNEQFF; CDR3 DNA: TGCGCCAGCAGCCAAGTCGGGGGGGCCTACAATGAGCAGTTCTTC
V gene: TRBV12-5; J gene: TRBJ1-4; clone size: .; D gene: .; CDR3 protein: CASGFKGVNEKLFF; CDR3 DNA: TGTGCTAGTGGTTTTAAGGGGGTTAATGAAAAACTGTTTTTT
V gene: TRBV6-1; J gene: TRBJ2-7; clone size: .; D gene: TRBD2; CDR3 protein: CASAPGTSTSYEQYF; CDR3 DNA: TGTGCCAGCGCCCCCGGGACTAGCACTTCCTACGAGCAGTACTTC
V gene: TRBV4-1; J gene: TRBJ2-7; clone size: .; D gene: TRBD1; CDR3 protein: CASSLTGDFSYEQYF; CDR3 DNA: TGCGCCAGCAGCCTGACAGGGGACTTCTCCTACGAGCAGTACTTC
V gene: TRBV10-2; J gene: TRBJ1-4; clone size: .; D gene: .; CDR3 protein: CASSESNEKLFF; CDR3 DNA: TGCGCCAGCAGTGAGAGTAATGAAAAACTGTTTTTT
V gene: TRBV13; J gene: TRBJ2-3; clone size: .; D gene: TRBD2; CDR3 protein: CASSLSGGAKDTQYF; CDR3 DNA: TGTGCCAGCAGCTTAAGCGGGGGGGCCAAAGATACGCAGTATTTT
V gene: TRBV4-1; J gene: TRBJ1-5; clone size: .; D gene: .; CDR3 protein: CASSPWTDSNQPQHF; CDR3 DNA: TGCGCCAGCAGCCCTTGGACAGATAGCAATCAGCCCCAGCATTTT
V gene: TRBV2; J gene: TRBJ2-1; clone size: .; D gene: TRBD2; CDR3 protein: CATSSGGWGEQFF; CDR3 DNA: TGTGCCACCTCGAGCGGGGGATGGGGAGAGCAGTTCTTC
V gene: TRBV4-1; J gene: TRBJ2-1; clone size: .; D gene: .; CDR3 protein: CASSPNSYEQFF; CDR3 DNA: TGCGCCAGCAGCCCCAATAGCTACGAGCAGTTCTTC
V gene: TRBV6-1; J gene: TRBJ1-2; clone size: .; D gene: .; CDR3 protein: CASSEFWIGYGYTF; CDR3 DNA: TGTGCCAGCAGTGAATTCTGGATTGGCTATGGCTACACCTTC
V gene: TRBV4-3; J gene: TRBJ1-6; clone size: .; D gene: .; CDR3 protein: CASSQGGISSPLHF; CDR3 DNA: TGCGCCAGCAGCCAAGGGGGGATAAGTTCACCCCTCCACTTT
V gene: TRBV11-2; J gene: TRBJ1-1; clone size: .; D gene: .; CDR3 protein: CASSFHYGEDTEAFF; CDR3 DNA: TGTGCCAGCAGCTTTCATTACGGGGAGGATACTGAAGCTTTCTTT
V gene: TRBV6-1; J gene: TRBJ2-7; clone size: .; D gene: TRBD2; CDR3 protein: CASSEGGLAVYEQYF; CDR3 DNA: TGTGCCAGCAGTGAAGGGGGACTAGCAGTCTACGAGCAGTACTTC
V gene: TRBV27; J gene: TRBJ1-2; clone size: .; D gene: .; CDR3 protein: CASSPGANYGYTF; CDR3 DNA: TGTGCCAGCAGTCCGGGGGCGAACTATGGCTACACCTTC
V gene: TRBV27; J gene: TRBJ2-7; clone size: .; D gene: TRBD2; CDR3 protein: CASSFKRGAYEQYF; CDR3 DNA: TGTGCCAGCAGTTTTAAGCGGGGGGCCTACGAGCAGTACTTC
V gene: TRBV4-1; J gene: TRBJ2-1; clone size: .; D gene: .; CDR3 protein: CASSQVGDNEQFF; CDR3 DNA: TGCGCCAGCAGCCAAGTTGGGGATAATGAGCAGTTCTTC
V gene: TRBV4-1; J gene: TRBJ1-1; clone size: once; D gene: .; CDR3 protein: CASSPRVNTGNTEAFF; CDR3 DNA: TGCGCCAGCAGCCCTCGAGTCAATACAGGAAACACTGAAGCTTTCTTT
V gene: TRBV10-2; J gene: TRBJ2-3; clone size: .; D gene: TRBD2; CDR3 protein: CASSERLPLRGGNGDTQYF; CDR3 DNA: TGCGCCAGCAGTGAGAGGCTGCCTCTCCGGGGGGGCAATGGGGATACGCAGTATTTT
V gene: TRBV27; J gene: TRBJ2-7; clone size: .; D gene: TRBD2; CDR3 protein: CASSSPLAGGRIHEQYF; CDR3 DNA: TGTGCCAGCAGCTCTCCTCTAGCGGGAGGGCGGATCCACGAGCAGTACTTC
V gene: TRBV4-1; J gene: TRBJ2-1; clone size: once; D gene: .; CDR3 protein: CASSQEESMSNEQFF; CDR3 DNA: TGCGCCAGCAGCCAAGAGGAGAGTATGAGCAATGAGCAGTTCTTC
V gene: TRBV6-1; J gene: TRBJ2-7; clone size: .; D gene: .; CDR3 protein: CASSERYVLLGEQYF; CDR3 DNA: TGTGCCAGCAGTGAACGCTACGTCCTGTTGGGGGAGCAGTACTTC
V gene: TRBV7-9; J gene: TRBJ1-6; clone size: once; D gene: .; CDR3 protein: CASRGFDSPLHF; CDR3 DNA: TGTGCCAGCAGGGGTTTCGATTCACCCCTCCACTTT
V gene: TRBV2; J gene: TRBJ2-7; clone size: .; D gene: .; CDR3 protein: CASSGRWDEQYF; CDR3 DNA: TGTGCCAGCAGTGGCAGATGGGACGAGCAGTACTTC
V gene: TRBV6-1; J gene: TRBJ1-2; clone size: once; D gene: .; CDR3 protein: CASSVARGDGYTF; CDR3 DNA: TGTGCCAGCAGTGTGGCTAGGGGGGACGGCTACACCTTC
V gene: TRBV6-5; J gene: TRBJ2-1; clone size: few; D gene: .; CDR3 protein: CASSYGDNEQFF; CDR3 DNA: TGTGCCAGCAGTTACGGGGACAATGAGCAGTTCTTC
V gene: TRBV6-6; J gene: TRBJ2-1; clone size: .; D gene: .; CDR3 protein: CASSQTVIDNEQFF; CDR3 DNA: TGTGCCAGCAGTCAGACAGTGATAGACAATGAGCAGTTCTTC
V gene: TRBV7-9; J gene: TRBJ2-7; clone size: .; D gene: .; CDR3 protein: CASSPDLYEQYF; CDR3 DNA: TGTGCCAGCAGTCCGGACTTGTACGAGCAGTACTTC
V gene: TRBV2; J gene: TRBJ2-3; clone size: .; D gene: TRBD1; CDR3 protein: CASGQVGTGTDTQYF; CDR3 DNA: TGTGCCAGCGGGCAAGTCGGGACAGGCACAGATACGCAGTATTTT
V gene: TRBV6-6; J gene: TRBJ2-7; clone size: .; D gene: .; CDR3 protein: CASSYLRYEQYF; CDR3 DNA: TGTGCCAGCAGTTATTTGCGTTACGAGCAGTACTTC
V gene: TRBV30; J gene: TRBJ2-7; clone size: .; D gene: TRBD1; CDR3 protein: CAWSPTGGRDEQYF; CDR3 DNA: TGTGCCTGGAGTCCCACAGGGGGCAGGGACGAGCAGTACTTC
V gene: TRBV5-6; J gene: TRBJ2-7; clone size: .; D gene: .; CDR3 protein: CASSLGVVYEQYF; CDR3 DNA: TGTGCCAGCAGCTTGGGGGTAGTCTACGAGCAGTACTTC
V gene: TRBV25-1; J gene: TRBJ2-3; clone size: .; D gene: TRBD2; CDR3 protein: CASEAQRGYTDTQYF; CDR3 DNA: TGTGCCTCCGAGGCCCAGCGGGGGTACACAGATACGCAGTATTTT
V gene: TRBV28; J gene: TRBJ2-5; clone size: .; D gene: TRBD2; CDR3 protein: CASSFRLAGETQYF; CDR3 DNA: TGTGCCAGCAGTTTCAGACTAGCGGGAGAGACCCAGTACTTC
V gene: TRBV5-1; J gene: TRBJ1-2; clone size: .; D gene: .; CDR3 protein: CASSPPGGDYGYTF; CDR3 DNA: TGCGCCAGCAGCCCCCCCGGGGGGGACTATGGCTACACCTTC
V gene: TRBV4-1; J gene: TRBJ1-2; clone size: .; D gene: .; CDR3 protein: CASSLHDSVLYGYTF; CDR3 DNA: TGCGCCAGCAGCCTCCATGATTCGGTCCTCTATGGCTACACCTTC
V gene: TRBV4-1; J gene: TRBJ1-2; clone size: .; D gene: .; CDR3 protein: CASSHLGLVYGYTF; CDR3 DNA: TGCGCCAGCAGCCATTTAGGACTAGTCTATGGCTACACCTTC
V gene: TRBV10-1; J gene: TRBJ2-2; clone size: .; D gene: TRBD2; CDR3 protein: CASSAGLVGIGGELFF; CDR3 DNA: TGCGCCAGCAGTGCCGGACTAGTTGGGATTGGCGGGGAGCTGTTTTTT
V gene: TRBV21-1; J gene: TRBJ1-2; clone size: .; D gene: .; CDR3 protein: CASSKGYVNRGPEGYTF; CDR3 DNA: TGTGCCAGCAGCAAAGGATACGTCAACAGGGGGCCGGAGGGCTACACCTTC
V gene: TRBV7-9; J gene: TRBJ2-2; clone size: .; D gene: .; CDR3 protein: CASSLDGSFYTGELFF; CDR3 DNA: TGTGCCAGCAGCTTAGATGGGTCCTTCTACACCGGGGAGCTGTTTTTT
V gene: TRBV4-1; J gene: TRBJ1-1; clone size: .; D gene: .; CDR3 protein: CASSRPLGTEAFF; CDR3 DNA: TGCGCCAGCAGCCGCCCCCTGGGGACTGAAGCTTTCTTT
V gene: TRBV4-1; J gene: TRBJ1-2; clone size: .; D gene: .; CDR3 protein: CASSQDPRGTLGYTF; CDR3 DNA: TGCGCCAGCAGCCAAGATCCTCGGGGGACCTTGGGCTACACCTTC
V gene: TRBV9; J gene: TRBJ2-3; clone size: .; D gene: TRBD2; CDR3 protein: CASSQWTSGGQGTQYF; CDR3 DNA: TGTGCCAGCAGTCAATGGACTAGCGGGGGCCAGGGGACGCAGTATTTT
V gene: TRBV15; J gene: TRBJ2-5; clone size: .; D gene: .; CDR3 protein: CATSSGGVGGETQYF; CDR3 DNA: TGTGCCACCAGCAGCGGCGGGGTGGGTGGAGAGACCCAGTACTTC
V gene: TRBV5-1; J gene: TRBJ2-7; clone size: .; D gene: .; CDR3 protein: CASSLGTLPTYEQYF; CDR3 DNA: TGCGCCAGCAGCTTGGGGACCCTTCCCACCTACGAGCAGTACTTC
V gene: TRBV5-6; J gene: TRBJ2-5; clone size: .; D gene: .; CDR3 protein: CASSLLLGGPETQYF; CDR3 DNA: TGTGCCAGCAGCTTGCTCTTAGGGGGGCCTGAGACCCAGTACTTC
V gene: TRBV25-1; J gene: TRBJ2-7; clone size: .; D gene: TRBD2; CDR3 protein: CASRLGGDYEQYF; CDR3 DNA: TGTGCCAGTCGACTGGGGGGGGACTACGAGCAGTACTTC
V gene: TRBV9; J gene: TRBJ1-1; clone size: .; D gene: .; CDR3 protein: CASSHTSSTGNTEAFF; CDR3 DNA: TGTGCCAGCAGCCACACCTCCTCGACAGGGAACACTGAAGCTTTCTTT
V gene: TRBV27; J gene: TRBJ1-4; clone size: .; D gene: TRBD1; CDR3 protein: CAIKGAGDEKLFF; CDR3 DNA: TGTGCCATCAAGGGGGCTGGGGATGAAAAACTGTTTTTT
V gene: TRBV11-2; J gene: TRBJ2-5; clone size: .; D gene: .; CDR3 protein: CASSLEWAGQETQYF; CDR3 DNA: TGTGCCAGCAGCTTAGAGTGGGCGGGACAGGAGACCCAGTACTTC
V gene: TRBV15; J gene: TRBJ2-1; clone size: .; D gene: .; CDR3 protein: CATSRVFGGTYNEQFF; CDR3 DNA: TGTGCCACCAGCAGAGTCTTCGGGGGAACCTACAATGAGCAGTTCTTC
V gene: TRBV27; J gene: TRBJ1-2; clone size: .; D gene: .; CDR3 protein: CASSWYRGSDYGYTF; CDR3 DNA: TGTGCCAGCAGTTGGTACCGGGGGTCTGACTATGGCTACACCTTC
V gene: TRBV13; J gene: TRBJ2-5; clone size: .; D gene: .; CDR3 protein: CASSLEQGWETQYF; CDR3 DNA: TGTGCCAGCAGCTTAGAACAGGGTTGGGAGACCCAGTACTTC
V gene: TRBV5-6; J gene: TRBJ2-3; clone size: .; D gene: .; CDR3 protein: CASSLWGSSTDTQYF; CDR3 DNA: TGTGCCAGCAGCTTATGGGGGAGTAGCACAGATACGCAGTATTTT
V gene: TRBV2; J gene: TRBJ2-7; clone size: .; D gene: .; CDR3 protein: CASGALLSEQYF; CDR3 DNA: TGTGCCAGCGGGGCCCTCCTCTCCGAGCAGTACTTC
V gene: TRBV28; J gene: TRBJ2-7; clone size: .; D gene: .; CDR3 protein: CASAGFSYEQYF; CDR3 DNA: TGTGCCAGTGCAGGGTTTAGCTACGAGCAGTACTTC
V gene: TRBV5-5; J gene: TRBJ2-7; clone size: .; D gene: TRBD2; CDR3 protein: CASSWGLAGVLYEQYF; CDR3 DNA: TGTGCCAGCAGCTGGGGACTAGCGGGGGTTCTTTACGAGCAGTACTTC
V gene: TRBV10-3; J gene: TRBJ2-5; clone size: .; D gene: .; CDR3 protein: CAPRETQYF; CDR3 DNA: TGTGCCCCTCGGGAGACCCAGTACTTC
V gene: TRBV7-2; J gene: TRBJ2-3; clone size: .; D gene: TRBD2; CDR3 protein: CASSLGVLASTDTQYF; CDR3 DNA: TGTGCCAGCAGCTTAGGGGTACTAGCGAGCACAGATACGCAGTATTTT